These 4 T cell receptor beta chains originate from one sample sequenced in a study of cytomegalovirus exposure and HLA in healthy donors. PCR used 60 Vbeta primers and 13 Jbeta primers. Sequencing was performed with immunoSEQ multiplex PCR; in TCRdb, only in-frame clones are kept and a portion is missing. Its clone listing holds some 55,000 clones. The source material was PBMCs. The receptors were sampled from a woman aged 40 to 50 in good health and CMV-seronegative.

The rearrangement uses TRBV9 and TRBJ2-3; D gene unclear. The ends were cut back, 2 bases at V and 1 base at J, with 8 bases in the middle. The CDR3 spans 14 residues. From germline, CDR1 is SGDLS and CDR2 YYNGEE. The CDR3 DNA reads TGTGCCAGCAGCGTCTCACGGGGCACAGATACGCAGTATTTT. This codes for CASSVSRGTDTQYF.

The CDR3 here is CASSPRDGTGGADTEAFF. The CDR3 region has the DNA TGTGCCAGCTCACCACGGGACGGGACAGGGGGCGCGGACACTGAAGCTTTCTTT. V usage is TRBV18 and J usage is TRBJ1-1, with TRBD1 matching over 12 bases. CDR3 size: 18 residues. Germline loops: CDR1 KGHSH, CDR2 LQKENI. V lost 1 base, J lost 3 bases, and 9 bases stayed unmatched.

The rearrangement uses TRBV7-9 and TRBJ2-3; D is possibly TRBD1 (5 bases). This CDR3 comprises 14 residues. V was pared by 1 base and J by 5 bases, with 10 bases between. The germline gives CDR1 SEHNR, CDR2 FQNEAQ (reference sequence). DNA of the CDR3: TGTGCCAGCAGCTTAGGTCAGGGCCAAGATACGCAGTATTTT. The encoded protein is CASSLGQGQDTQYF.

The rearrangement joins TRBV2 to TRBJ2-1; D unclear. Between the trimmed V and J ends, which lost 10 bases and 1 base, there was a span of 14 bases. CDR1 and CDR2 from the germline V gene are SNHLY and FYNNEI. The CDR3 has 14 amino acids. The chain's CDR3 is CATSPQWSYNEQFF. Written as DNA, the CDR3 is TGTGCCACCTCACCCCAGTGGTCCTACAATGAGCAGTTCTTC. The complete variable domain, with remaining parts taken from reference TRBV2 and TRBJ2-1, reads EPEVTQTPSHQVTQMGQEVILRCVPISNHLYFYWYRQILGQKVEFLVSFYNNEISEKSEIFDDQFSVERPDGSNFTLKIRSTKLEDSAMYFCATSPQWSYNEQFFGPGTRLTVL.